Listed here are 26 T cell receptor beta chains from one sample, sequenced in a study of blood T cell repertoires in COVID-19. Sequenced by immunoSEQ multiplex PCR; TCRdb stores in-frame clones only, minus some. The table includes some 76,000 clones, roughly nine tenths detected once. Input material: peripheral blood. The source is an elderly man in a cohort sampled during active COVID-19.

The rearrangement joins TRBV21-1 to TRBJ2-7; TRBD1 is the table's D call, not checked against the DNA. TRBV21-1 is a listed pseudogene. The CDR3 sequence is 17 residues long. The CDR3 nucleotides read TGTGCCAGCAGCGTACAGGGAAGGACAGCTCACTATGACGAGCAGTACTTC. Translating gives CASSVQGRTAHYDEQYF.

This rearrangement joins TRBV6-4 to TRBJ2-7; D uncertain. The V gene's germline CDR1 is MRHNA and CDR2 SNTAGT. Between the trimmed V and J ends, which lost 0 bases and 3 bases, there was a span of 12 bases. This CDR3 spans 15 amino acids. CDR3: CASSDSIPTYYEQYV. The CDR3 DNA is TGTGCCAGCAGTGACTCGATCCCTACGTACTACGAGCAGTACGTC.

V and J are TRBV11-2 and TRBJ2-7; no clear D. CDR1 SGHAT and CDR2 FQNNGV come from the germline V gene. V was cut by 8 bases and J by 5 bases, with 7 bases left in between. The CDR3 is 10 amino acids. CDR3 region: CASGPDEQYF. As DNA, the CDR3 is TGTGCCAGCGGGCCGGACGAGCAGTACTTC.

The chain carries TRBV6-2 or TRBV6-3 and TRBJ2-5; 9 positions match TRBD2. CDR3 length: 17 amino acids. With 2 bases clipped from V and 0 bases from J, the junction kept 7 bases outside the gene matches. The germline V gene encodes CDR1 MNHEY and CDR2 SVGEGT. CDR3 nucleotide sequence: TGTGCCAGCAGTTACCCGGGGCTAGCGGGGAACCAAGAGACCCAGTACTTC. Translating gives CASSYPGLAGNQETQYF.

The rearrangement uses TRBV6-4 and TRBJ2-3; D gene uncertain. The CDR3 loop spans 16 amino acids. The germline CDR1 and CDR2 sequences are MRHNA and SNTAGT. Trimming left V 3 bases short and J 5 bases short, with 18 bases between. CDR3 sequence reads: CASSEYAGSSEDTQYF. CDR3 sequence (DNA): TGTGCCAGCAGTGAATATGCCGGGTCTTCAGAAGATACGCAGTATTTT.

The chain joins TRBV5-1 to TRBJ1-4; D gene ambiguous. V lost 0 bases and J 5 bases, leaving 11 bases between the germline ends. The CDR3 covers 15 residues. Germline V gives CDR1 SGHRS, CDR2 YFSETQ. In DNA, the CDR3 is TGCGCCAGCAGCTTGGGGGCCAGTACGAATGAAAAACTGTTTTTT. Translating it yields CASSLGASTNEKLFF.

The chain has TRBV28 and TRBJ1-1; the match to TRBD1 covers 8 bases. Trimming took 4 bases from V and 7 from J; bases not matched to a gene: 5. Per the germline V gene, CDR1 is MDHEN and CDR2 is SYDVKM. The CDR3 has 13 residues. CDR3 sequence: CASSSFGQGEAFF. For the CDR3, the DNA is TGTGCCAGCAGTTCATTCGGACAGGGTGAAGCTTTCTTT.

In its sample, this clone was seen once. DNA of the CDR3: TGTGCCAGCACCCCCCTCGCAGGCACCACAGATACGCAGTATTTT. This sequence encodes CASTPLAGTTDTQYF. This chain connects TRBV7-8 to TRBJ2-3, with D hard to call. Between the trimmed V and J ends, which lost 7 bases and 2 bases, there was a span of 16 bases. The CDR3 contains 15 residues. Germline V gene lookup returns CDR1 SGHVS and CDR2 FQNEAQ.

CDR3 sequence (DNA): TGTGCCAGCAGCTTGGGGGGGCTTTCCTATGGCTACACCTTC. It specifies CASSLGGLSYGYTF. The V call is TRBV7-9, the J call TRBJ1-2; D might be TRBD1 (6 bases). Germline-derived CDR1 and CDR2 are SEHNR and FQNEAQ (reference sequence). The V end was cut by 3 bases, the J end by 4 bases, with 12 bases between. There are 14 residues in the CDR3. The full variable domain, rest sourced from reference TRBV7-9 and TRBJ1-2, is DTGVSQNPRHKITKRGQNVTFRCDPISEHNRLYWYRQTLGQGPEFLTYFQNEAQLEKSRLLSDRFSAERPKGSFSTLEIQRTEQGDSAMYLCASSLGGLSYGYTFGSGTRLTVV.

CDR3 residues: CAIQGSGNKDEQFF. The CDR3 nucleotides are TGTGCCATCCAGGGTAGCGGGAATAAAGATGAGCAGTTCTTC. The chain has TRBV10-3 and TRBJ2-1; 8 bases line up with TRBD2. Germline lookup yields CDR1 ENHRY and CDR2 SYGVKD. V gave up 8 bases and J gave up 8 bases; unmatched junction bases: 11. The CDR3 runs to 14 residues.

For the CDR3, the DNA is TGTGCCACCAGTGATTTGCTTGGCTACACCTTC. This sequence encodes CATSDLLGYTF. J is TRBJ1-2 and V is TRBV24-1; D ambiguous. The CDR3 extends over 11 amino acids. Germline CDR1 KGHDR, CDR2 SFDVKD. V was pared by 0 bases and J by 7 bases, with 2 bases between.

The rearrangement links TRBV6-2 or TRBV6-3 to TRBJ1-5; 8 nucleotides agree with TRBD1. V shed 6 bases and J 6 bases; nucleotides not matched to a gene: 13. Germline-derived CDR1 and CDR2 are MNHEY and SVGEGT. The CDR3 is 16 amino acids. The CDR3 nucleotides read TGTGCCAGCAGCCGACTGACAGGGGTCCCGCGTCAGCCCCAGCATTTT. Protein sequence: CASSRLTGVPRQPQHF.

V usage is TRBV10-3 and J usage is TRBJ2-3; 10 bases match TRBD2. The CDR3 length is 16 residues. The V segment lost 8 bases and the J segment 6 bases; nucleotides outside the gene matches: 14. CDR1 and CDR2 from the germline V gene are ENHRY and SYGVKD. CDR3 amino acids: CAIHPGLAGAEDTQYF. CDR3 DNA sequence: TGTGCCATCCATCCCGGGCTAGCGGGGGCTGAGGATACGCAGTATTTT.

J is TRBJ2-1 and V is TRBV2; D possibly corresponds to TRBD2 (5 bases). The CDR3 runs to 12 residues. Trimming took off 11 bases at V and 8 bases at J, with 16 bases between the two ends. Germline CDR1 SNHLY, CDR2 FYNNEI. CDR3 in DNA: TGTGCCGACGCGCCGGGGTCCCATGAGCAGTTCTTC. Translated, it gives CADAPGSHEQFF.

V gene TRBV3-1 (or the pseudogene TRBV3-2) combines with J gene TRBJ1-1, with 7 bases matching TRBD1. Looked up from germline, CDR1 is LGHDT and CDR2 is YNNKEL (reference sequence). Losses at the gene ends were 4 bases for V and 6 bases for J; bases not matched to a gene: 5. The CDR3 loop spans 13 amino acids. DNA for the CDR3: TGTGCCAGCAGCCGGAACGACAGGGCTGAAGCTTTCTTT. Amino acids: CASSRNDRAEAFF.

The rearrangement links TRBV2 to TRBJ2-1, with D possibly matching TRBD2 (5 bases). This CDR3 spans 12 amino acids. Trimming removed 8 bases from V and 8 bases from J, with 13 bases in between. Germline V CDR1 and CDR2: SNHLY, FYNNEI. CDR3 in amino acids: CASGLDVYEQFF. The CDR3 DNA is TGTGCCAGCGGACTGGACGTCTATGAGCAGTTCTTC.

The rearrangement links TRBV4-3 to TRBJ2-3; 8 nucleotides align to TRBD1. The ends lost 1 base at V and 1 base at J; junction bases unmatched: 4. The CDR3 is 16 amino acids. Germline loops: CDR1 LGHNA, CDR2 YSLEER. CDR3 DNA: TGCGCCAGCAGCCAAGGGGCGGACAGGGGCACAGATACGCAGTATTTT. This encodes CASSQGADRGTDTQYF.

This clone was counted at least ten times. The rearrangement links TRBV28 to TRBJ1-3, with D hard to call. The ends were cut back, 6 bases at V and 4 bases at J, with 4 bases in the middle. Germline V gives CDR1 MDHEN, CDR2 SYDVKM. CDR3 length: 11 amino acids. The CDR3 sequence is CASREGNTIYF. The CDR3 DNA is TGTGCCAGCAGGGAGGGAAACACCATATATTTT.

The chain carries TRBV12-3 or TRBV12-4 and TRBJ1-6, with D unclear. Trimming stripped 8 bases from V and 2 bases from J, with 7 bases between. There are 13 residues in the CDR3. CDR3 nucleotide sequence: TGTGCCAGCTCCGGGGCCTATAATTCACCCCTCCACTTT. Amino acids: CASSGAYNSPLHF.

The chain joins TRBV11-2 to TRBJ2-5, with no clear D. V lost 1 base and J lost 4, with 13 bases in between. Germline V CDR1 and CDR2: SGHAT, FQNNGV. The CDR3 contains 15 residues. The CDR3 reads CASSLGVGTGETQYF. The CDR3, as DNA: TGTGCCAGCAGCTTAGGTGTGGGCACCGGAGAGACCCAGTACTTC.

The gene calls are TRBV18 and TRBJ2-7; D is possibly TRBD1 (6 bases). Trimming shortened V by 2 bases and J by 3 bases, and 8 bases separated the two germline ends. CDR1 and CDR2 (germline): KGHSH, LQKENI. The CDR3 totals 13 residues. The CDR3, as DNA: TGTGCCAGCTCACCAAGACAGGACTACGAGCAGTACTTC. Translating gives CASSPRQDYEQYF.

V is TRBV6-5 and J is TRBJ2-7; D might be TRBD1 (6 bases). Germline V lookup: CDR1 MNHEY, CDR2 SVGAGI. Trimming stripped 0 bases from V and 7 bases from J, with 16 bases between. The CDR3 sequence is 15 residues long. CDR3 in amino acids: CASSYSIQGPGEQYF. CDR3 in DNA: TGTGCCAGCAGTTACTCGATACAGGGACCCGGTGAGCAGTACTTC.

The J gene is TRBJ1-2, the V gene TRBV28, with a weak D call TRBD1 (6 bases). The CDR3 extends over 12 amino acids. Deletions cut 5 bases from V and 5 bases from J, with 9 bases between. Germline lookup yields CDR1 MDHEN and CDR2 SYDVKM. The DNA for the CDR3 is TGTGCCAGCAGTCCCGGACAGTATGGCTACACCTTC. It codes for CASSPGQYGYTF.

This clone came up once. The chain employs TRBV6-5 and TRBJ1-2; D may be TRBD1 (6 bases). From germline, CDR1 is MNHEY and CDR2 SVGAGI. The length of the CDR3 is 15 residues. The germline V and J ends were trimmed by 4 bases and 1 base, with 13 bases remaining between them. The CDR3 here is CASSSPGQVNYGYTF. The DNA for the CDR3 is TGTGCCAGCAGTTCCCCGGGACAAGTTAACTATGGCTACACCTTC.

The rearrangement uses TRBV18 and TRBJ2-3; 7 nucleotides line up with TRBD1. After removal of 2 bases from V and 1 base from J, the junction contained 3 bases not matched to a gene. This CDR3 contains 15 residues. Germline CDR1 and CDR2: KGHSH and LQKENI. The CDR3 DNA reads TGTGCCAGCTCACCAAGACAGGGCCGCACAGATACGCAGTATTTT. It codes for CASSPRQGRTDTQYF. The full variable domain, with the rest looked up from reference TRBV18 and TRBJ2-3, is NAGVMQNPRHLVRRRGQEARLRCSPMKGHSHVYWYRQLPEEGLKFMVYLQKENIIDESGMPKERFSAEFPKEGPSILRIQQVVRGDSAAYFCASSPRQGRTDTQYFGPGTRLTVL.

This clone showed up just once. The chain uses TRBV7-6 and TRBJ1-6, with no clear D. V gave up 4 bases and J gave up 0 bases, with 16 bases separating them. The CDR3 has 18 residues. The germline V gene has CDR1 SGHVS and CDR2 FNYEAQ. The CDR3 loop reads CASSSRGRSSSYNSPLHF. CDR3 coding DNA: TGTGCCAGCAGCTCGCGAGGGCGATCGAGCTCCTATAATTCACCCCTCCACTTT.